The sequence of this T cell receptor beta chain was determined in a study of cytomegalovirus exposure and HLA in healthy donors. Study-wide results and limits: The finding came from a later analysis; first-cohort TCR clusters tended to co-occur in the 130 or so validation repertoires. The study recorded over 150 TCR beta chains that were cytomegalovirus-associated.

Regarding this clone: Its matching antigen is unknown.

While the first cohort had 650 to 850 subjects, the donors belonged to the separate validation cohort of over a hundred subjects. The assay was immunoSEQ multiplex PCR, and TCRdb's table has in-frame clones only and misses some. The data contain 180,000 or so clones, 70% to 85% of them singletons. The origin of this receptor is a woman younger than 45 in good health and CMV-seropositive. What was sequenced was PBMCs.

The CDR3 reads CASFPGSTDTQYF. DNA of the CDR3: TGTGCCAGCTTCCCGGGTAGCACAGATACGCAGTATTTT. V gene TRBV28 combines with J gene TRBJ2-3; D unresolved. Germline CDR1 and CDR2: MDHEN and SYDVKM. Trimming stripped 8 bases from V and 0 bases from J, with 9 bases between. The CDR3 length is 13 residues.